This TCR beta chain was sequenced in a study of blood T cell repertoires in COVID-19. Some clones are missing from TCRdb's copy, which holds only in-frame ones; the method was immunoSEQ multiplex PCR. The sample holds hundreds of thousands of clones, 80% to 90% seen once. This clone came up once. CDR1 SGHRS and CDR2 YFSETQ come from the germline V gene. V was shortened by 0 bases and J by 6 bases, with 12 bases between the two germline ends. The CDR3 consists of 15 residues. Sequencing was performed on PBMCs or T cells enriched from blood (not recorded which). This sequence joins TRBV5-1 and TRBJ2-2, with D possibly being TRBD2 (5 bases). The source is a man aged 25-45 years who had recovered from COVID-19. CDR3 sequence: CASSLGRGEAGELFF. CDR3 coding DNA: TGCGCCAGCAGCTTGGGACGGGGAGAGGCCGGGGAGCTGTTTTTT.